Listed below are T cell receptor beta chains from one sample, sequenced in a study of tumor-infiltrating lymphocytes in primary liver carcinoma. TCRdb reprocessed the multiplex PCR reads via MiXCR and lists one record per CDR3 protein. The sample shows about 210,000 distinct CDR3 sequences, approximately 86% of them seen only once. Sequencing was done on a sample of tumor tissue from primary liver carcinoma. Receptors were obtained from a middle-aged man with primary liver carcinoma and hepatitis B virus infection. The CDR3 runs from the conserved cysteine through the conserved F or W.

TRBJ1-6 | TRBV11-2 | CASAGTSNSPLHF
TRBJ1-5 | TRBV20-1 | CNARETGTTRPQHF
TRBJ2-7 | TRBV11-2 | CASSLGAHWEQYF
TRBJ2-6 | TRBV29-1 | CSVAASGANVMAF
TRBJ2-2 | TRBV4-1 | CASSPYTSGRGTGELLF
TRBJ2-2 | TRBV4-1 | CTSSQDSGAPGELFF
TRBJ2-7 | TRBV11-2 | CASSLAGGSHGGQYF
TRBJ1-3 | TRBV6-6 | CASNPGGGPGNTIYF
TRBJ2-7 | TRBV11-2 | CANNSEGTSGRASYEQYF
TRBJ2-1 | TRBV28 | CASSPYSLAGGPKDRYNEQFF
TRBJ1-1 | TRBV6-6 | CASLAGVNTEAFF
TRBJ2-1 | TRBV28 | CVSITGQEGSGEQFF
TRBJ1-5 | TRBV11-2 | CVSSLVGATGSNQPQHF
TRBJ2-2 | TRBV12-3/TRBV12-4 | CISSSDYTRELFF
TRBJ2-5 | TRBV10-3 | CVTVPGLAVETQYF
TRBJ2-1 | TRBV24-1 | CATSEGNEQSF
TRBJ2-3 | TRBV6-1 | CASCQIGGHYTDTQCF